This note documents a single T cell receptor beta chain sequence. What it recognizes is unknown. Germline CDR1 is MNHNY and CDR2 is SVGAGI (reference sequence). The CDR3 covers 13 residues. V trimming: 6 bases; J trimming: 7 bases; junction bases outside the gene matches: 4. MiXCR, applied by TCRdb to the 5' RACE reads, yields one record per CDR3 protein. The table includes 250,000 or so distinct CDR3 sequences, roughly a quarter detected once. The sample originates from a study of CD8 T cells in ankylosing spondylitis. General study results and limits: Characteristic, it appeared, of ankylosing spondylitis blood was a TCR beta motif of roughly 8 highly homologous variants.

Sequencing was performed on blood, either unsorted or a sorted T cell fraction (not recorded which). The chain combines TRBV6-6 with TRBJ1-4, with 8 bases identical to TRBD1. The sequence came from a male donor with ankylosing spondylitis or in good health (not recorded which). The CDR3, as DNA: TGTGCCAGCAGCCAGGGGGCTTTTGAAAAACTGTTTTTT. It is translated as CASSQGAFEKLFF.